This T cell receptor (beta chain) came from a study of beta chain features in type 1 diabetes. General study findings and limits: VDJ junctions sequenced from type 1 diabetes patients showed fewer insertions and more deletions.

The whole isolated RNA underwent reverse transcription, so sequencing captured expressed TCRB transcripts. Repertoires were generated with immunoSEQ multiplex PCR, while TCRdb's copy carries only in-frame clones and drops some. Of about 220,000 clones listed, roughly a tenth are singletons. A sort by CD45RO/CCR7/CD25/CD127/CD95/CD27 yielded CD4+ naive, central memory, regulatory and stem cell-like memory cells. The CDR3 extends over 11 amino acids. The V end was cut by 0 bases, the J end by 5 bases, with 4 bases between. Germline CDR1 GTSNPN, CDR2 SVGIG (reference sequence). In regard to this clone: Its antigen is undetermined. Other nucleotide sequences from this sample produce the same CDR3.

The chain uses TRBV30 and TRBJ2-5; D ambiguous. This TCR was sampled from a young man in good health. The sample taken for sequencing was central memory CD4+ T cells from blood. CDR3: CAWSVGETQYF. The CDR3 nucleotides are TGTGCCTGGAGTGTGGGGGAGACCCAGTACTTC. Full variable domain (remainder filled in from reference TRBV30 and TRBJ2-5): SQTIHQWPATLVQPVGSPLSLECTVEGTSNPNLYWYRQAAGRGLQLLFYSVGIGQISSEVPQNLSASRPQDRQFILSSKKLLLSDSGFYLCAWSVGETQYFGPGTRLLVL.